These 29 T cell receptor beta chains came from one sample sequenced in a study of post-analysis software for immune sequencing data (dated by TCRdb to between 2014 and 2016). Study-wide findings and limitations: Significantly higher frequencies in patients than in controls were found for about five TRBV segments, including TRBV5-6, TRBV5-1 and TRBV20-1.

The receptor library was made with PCR. The reads were generated on an Illumina HiSeq 2500. To reduce PCR and sequencing biases, unique molecular identifiers were incorporated into the TCR beta cDNA libraries. The public reads were run again by TCRdb, first through fastp at Q25 and then through MiXCR, and only productive beta chains were kept. Every distinct CDR3 protein forms one entry, paired with its most common genes and DNA. The sample table lists 550,000 to 700,000 distinct CDR3 sequences, about 44% of them with a count of one. More than 1.5% of the sample rests with the top ten. No antigens are known for them. The sequencing input was blood. Receptors were obtained from a girl aged 5-17 years with multiple sclerosis.

The chain uses TRBV3-1 and TRBJ1-1, with TRBD1 matching over 7 bases. Germline CDR1 reads LGHDT; CDR2 reads YNNKEL (reference sequence). The CDR3 sequence is 17 residues long. The junction had 10 bases not matched to a gene; V was cut back by 2 bases and J by 1 base. The CDR3 loop reads CASSQQVTGRSNTEAFF. In DNA form, the CDR3 reads TGTGCCAGCAGCCAACAGGTGACAGGGCGATCGAACACTGAAGCTTTCTTT.

The chain uses TRBV12-3 or TRBV12-4 and TRBJ1-5; 7 bases fit TRBD1. The CDR3 length is 13 residues. With 6 bases clipped from V and 4 bases from J, the junction kept 3 bases outside the gene matches. CDR3 region: CASRVQGNQPQHF. CDR3 DNA sequence: TGTGCCAGCAGGGTACAGGGGAATCAGCCCCAGCATTTT.

V is TRBV4-2 and J is TRBJ2-3; maybe TRBD2 (5 bases). The V gene's germline CDR1 is LGHNA and CDR2 YNFKEQ. This CDR3 is built from 18 residues. Trimming took 2 bases from V and 4 from J, leaving 22 bases between them. DNA for the CDR3: TGTGCCAGCAGCCAATCCGGACTCCGAGAGTTGGGCCCAGATACGCAGTATTTT. Translation: CASSQSGLRELGPDTQYF.

This chain links TRBV5-1 with TRBJ1-5; D ambiguous. From germline, CDR1 is SGHRS and CDR2 YFSETQ. The CDR3 totals 14 residues. V dropped 4 bases and J dropped 7 bases, with 15 bases sitting between them. The CDR3 reads CASSETGVGQPQHF. The DNA of the CDR3 is TGCGCCAGCAGCGAGACCGGAGTGGGGCAGCCCCAGCATTTT.

This clonotype turned up a few times. V is TRBV2 and J is TRBJ1-2; 9 positions match TRBD1. From germline, CDR1 is SNHLY and CDR2 FYNNEI. Unmatched junction bases numbered 6, after V lost 5 bases and J lost 5 bases. This CDR3 region has 14 residues. The CDR3 DNA reads TGTGCCAGCAGTCGGGACAGGGACCTATATGGCTACACCTTC. It encodes CASSRDRDLYGYTF.

The chain couples TRBV5-8 to TRBJ2-5; 7 bases fit TRBD1. Trimming at V came to 4 bases and at J to 4 bases, leaving 7 bases not matched to a gene. The germline CDR1 and CDR2 sequences are SGHTS and YDEGEE. There are 14 residues in the CDR3. DNA of the CDR3: TGTGCCAGCAGCAATCGGACAGGATTAGAGACCCAGTACTTC. It translates to CASSNRTGLETQYF.

This clonotype was recorded a few times. The chain has TRBV20-1 and TRBJ2-7, with 14 bases fitting TRBD2. The last part of the DNA fits TRBJ2-5 better; the J call may be wrong. The CDR3 sequence is 16 residues long. Germline V gene sequence: CDR1 DFQATT, CDR2 SNEGSKA (reference sequence). CDR3 protein: CSARGLAGVERETQYF. The CDR3 DNA reads as TGCAGTGCTAGGGGACTAGCGGGAGTTGAGAGGGAGACCCAGTACTTC.

The chain links TRBV7-2 to TRBJ1-2; D might be TRBD1 (5 bases). The CDR3 is made up of 12 amino acids. From germline, CDR1 is SGHTA and CDR2 FQGNSA. V lost 5 bases to trimming and J lost 5 bases, with 9 bases between them. The CDR3, as DNA: TGTGCCAGCAGCGTCGGACATTATGGCTACACCTTC. It is translated as CASSVGHYGYTF.

The chain has TRBV6-1 and TRBJ2-1, with TRBD2 matching over 9 bases. The germline gives CDR1 MNHNS, CDR2 SASEGT. The CDR3 loop spans 16 amino acids. V was pared by 4 bases and J by 5 bases, with 9 bases of the junction left unmatched. The CDR3, as DNA: TGTGCCAGCAGTGGTAGCGGGGGTCTAGTACACAATGAGCAGTTCTTC. It yields the protein CASSGSGGLVHNEQFF.

In regard to this clonotype: Given the absence of the conserved phenylalanine or tryptophan at the CDR3 end, a read error is likely. This sequence joins TRBV12-3 or TRBV12-4 and TRBJ2-1; possible D gene TRBD1, 6 bases. The CDR3 runs 13 residues. The V end lost 5 bases, the J end lost 8 bases, and 13 bases lay between the germline ends. CDR3 protein: CASSPSGVHEQFY. The CDR3 coding sequence is TGTGCCAGCAGTCCCTCAGGGGTCCATGAGCAGTTCTAC.

The chain has TRBV27 and TRBJ2-1; D may be TRBD1 (6 bases). With 6 bases removed from V and 6 bases from J, the gap between germline ends came to 12 bases. The length of the CDR3 is 13 residues. Germline CDR1 reads MNHEY; CDR2 reads SMNVEV (reference sequence). This CDR3 reads CASRTGTPNEQFF. CDR3 nucleotides: TGTGCCAGCAGAACCGGGACACCCAATGAGCAGTTCTTC.

Notes on this clonotype: A much larger clone is a single base away; this may be a read error. This chain joins TRBV12-3 or TRBV12-4 and TRBJ2-4; no firm D call. V dropped 3 bases and J dropped 0 bases, with 9 bases sitting between them. CDR3 length equals 15 residues. CDR3 residues: CASSFYGSAKNIQYF. CDR3 DNA sequence: TGTGCCAGCAGTTTCTACGGATCAGCCAAAAACATTCAGTACTTC.

V and J are TRBV10-3 and TRBJ2-1; TRBD2 agrees at 13 bases. Germline-derived CDR1 and CDR2 are ENHRY and SYGVKD. The ends lost 0 bases at V and 12 bases at J; junction bases unmatched: 11. The CDR3 length is 17 residues. As DNA, the CDR3 is TGTGCCATCAGTGAGTCGGGGACTAGCGGGACCCATGGGGGGCAGTTCTTC. Its translation: CAISESGTSGTHGGQFF.

This chain links TRBV30 with TRBJ2-7; D remains ambiguous. CDR1 and CDR2 from the germline V gene are GTSNPN and SVGIG (reference sequence). CDR3 length: 13 residues. Trimming removed 0 bases from V and 2 bases from J, with 8 bases in between. The CDR3 region has the DNA TGTGCCTGGAGTGTAGGTAAAACCTACGAGCAGTACTTC. This encodes CAWSVGKTYEQYF.

This clonotype appeared a few times. This chain joins TRBV5-5 and TRBJ2-7; 9 nucleotides agree with TRBD1. After removal of 0 bases from V and 3 bases from J, the junction contained 4 bases not matched to a gene. Germline CDR1 is SGHKS and CDR2 is YYEKEE (reference sequence). The CDR3 length is 15 residues. This CDR3 reads CASSLGPGQGYEQYF. CDR3 DNA sequence: TGTGCCAGCAGCTTGGGGCCGGGACAGGGCTACGAGCAGTACTTC.

V usage is TRBV12-3 or TRBV12-4 and J usage is TRBJ2-1; the match to TRBD2 covers 13 bases. V lost 7 bases, J lost 2 bases, and 5 bases stayed unmatched. CDR3 length equals 16 residues. The DNA for the CDR3 is TGTGCCAGCACCGCGACTAGCGGGGGGACCTACAATGAGCAGTTCTTC. This encodes CASTATSGGTYNEQFF.

This chain links TRBV5-1 with TRBJ1-2; D is perhaps TRBD1 (6 bases). Germline-derived CDR1 and CDR2 are SGHRS and YFSETQ. Trimming pared 9 bases from V and 7 bases from J, leaving 19 bases between. The CDR3 has 13 amino acids. The CDR3 spells CANWDRAGAGYTF. Here the CDR3 DNA reads TGCGCCAACTGGGATCGGGCAGGGGCTGGCTACACCTTC.

The V call is TRBV10-3, the J call TRBJ2-7; 10 nucleotides align to TRBD1. In germline, CDR1 is ENHRY, CDR2 SYGVKD. The CDR3 length is 14 residues. Trimming removed 6 bases from V and 3 bases from J; junction bases left unmatched: 5. CDR3 sequence reads: CAIRSRDRGYEQYF. CDR3 coding DNA: TGTGCCATCAGATCCCGGGACAGGGGCTACGAGCAGTACTTC.

The gene calls are TRBV29-1 and TRBJ1-4; TRBD1 might be the D (5 bases). Germline loops: CDR1 SQVTM, CDR2 ANQGSEA. There are 13 residues in the CDR3. Trimming removed 5 bases from V and 3 bases from J, with 10 bases in between. The CDR3 nucleotides are TGCAGCGTTCCGACAGCATCTAATGAAAAACTGTTTTTT. It specifies CSVPTASNEKLFF.

The sample holds one count of this clonotype. The chain joins TRBV4-1 to TRBJ1-1; no reliable D call. Trimming removed 3 bases from V and 13 bases from J, with 18 bases in between. CDR3 length: 13 residues. Germline CDR1 and CDR2: MGHRA and YSYEKL. Here the CDR3 DNA reads TGCGCCAGCAGCCAGGACGGTCTCACCGAGGGTTTCTTT. This sequence encodes CASSQDGLTEGFF.

The chain couples TRBV20-1 to TRBJ1-3; the D is unclear. The V gene lost 3 bases and the J gene lost 3 bases, with 15 bases spanning the gap. This CDR3 has 15 amino acids. In germline, CDR1 is DFQATT, CDR2 SNEGSKA (reference sequence). The CDR3 is CSASPPGDYGNTIYF. The CDR3 region has the DNA TGCAGTGCTAGCCCCCCGGGAGACTATGGAAACACCATATATTTT.

This chain uses TRBV9 with TRBJ2-1; 8 bases map to TRBD2. The V and J ends lost 1 base and 0 bases, in that order; junction bases with no gene match: 6. This CDR3 comprises 17 residues. The V gene's germline CDR1 is SGDLS and CDR2 YYNGEE. The CDR3 region is CASSVSGGSTSYNEQFF. CDR3 nucleotide sequence: TGTGCCAGCAGCGTAAGCGGGGGATCGACCTCCTACAATGAGCAGTTCTTC.

The sample holds a few counts of this clonotype. V and J are TRBV2 and TRBJ2-7; weak D call: TRBD1 (6 bases). The CDR3 is 12 amino acids. Germline CDR1 reads SNHLY; CDR2 reads FYNNEI. Trimming removed 7 bases from V and 7 bases from J, with 14 bases in between. CDR3 loop: CASTRGLGEQYF. In nucleotides, the CDR3 is TGTGCCAGCACCAGGGGCCTCGGAGAGCAGTACTTC.

The rearrangement joins TRBV29-1 to TRBJ2-3, with TRBD2 matching over 10 bases. This CDR3 contains 15 residues. Per the germline V gene, CDR1 is SQVTM and CDR2 is ANQGSEA. V lost 6 bases and J lost 5; bases outside the gene matches: 11. The CDR3 protein is CSVGGRASGGDTQYF. Written as DNA, the CDR3 is TGCAGCGTGGGAGGTAGGGCTAGCGGGGGAGATACGCAGTATTTT.

This clonotype turned up a few times. This chain joins TRBV20-1 and TRBJ2-7, with TRBD2 as a possible D gene (6 bases). Germline CDR1 DFQATT, CDR2 SNEGSKA (reference sequence). The ends were cut back, 6 bases at V and 3 bases at J, with 18 bases in the middle. The CDR3 is 14 residues long. The DNA for the CDR3 is TGCAGTGCCACCCGGACACCGGAGGGCTACGAGCAGTACTTC. Amino acid sequence: CSATRTPEGYEQYF.

The chain combines TRBV12-3 or TRBV12-4 with TRBJ1-1; no firm D call. V was shortened by 3 bases and J by 2 bases, with 13 bases between the two germline ends. The CDR3 has 15 amino acids. The CDR3 spells CASSLTGPGNTEAFF. The DNA of the CDR3 is TGTGCCAGCAGTTTGACGGGTCCGGGAAACACTGAAGCTTTCTTT.

The chain has TRBV5-1 and TRBJ2-3; D remains unclear. The CDR3 covers 11 residues. Germline values: CDR1 SGHRS, CDR2 YFSETQ. V lost 6 bases and J lost 5, with 7 bases in between. CDR3 nucleotide sequence: TGCGCCAGCATGGAGAGAGATACGCAGTATTTT. It specifies CASMERDTQYF.

This clonotype was detected a few times. CDR3 protein: CASSLDSGSGYTF. The CDR3 DNA sequence: TGCGCCAGCAGCTTGGATTCGGGTAGTGGCTACACCTTC. The gene calls are TRBV5-1 and TRBJ1-2; D unclear. The CDR3 is 13 residues long. Trimming removed 0 bases at V and 7 bases at J, with 10 bases between. Germline V gives CDR1 SGHRS, CDR2 YFSETQ.

The J gene is TRBJ1-6, the V gene TRBV10-3; 7 bases map to TRBD1. The CDR3 is 14 amino acids. The J segment lost 9 bases and the V segment lost 6 bases, leaving 8 bases of the junction unmatched. Germline V lookup: CDR1 ENHRY, CDR2 SYGVKD. The CDR3 nucleotides read TGTGCCATCAGCCTAGGGGGCCACGGTTCACCCCTCCACTTT. Its translation: CAISLGGHGSPLHF.